The clone carrying this T cell receptor (beta chain) was observed a single time. The data are from a study of shared clonotypes between healthy human individuals. Profiled with immunoSEQ multiplex PCR; TCRdb holds only in-frame clones, not every one. This sample has hundreds of thousands of clones; roughly 80% occur once, and the top ten carry roughly 13%. CDR1 is MNHNS, CDR2 SASEGT, per germline. This CDR3 is built from 16 residues. Trimming pared 3 bases from V and 0 bases from J, leaving 12 bases between. The rearrangement links TRBV6-1 to TRBJ1-3; a possible D gene is TRBD1 (6 bases). Sequenced material: PBMCs. This TCR came from a woman aged 40-49 years in good health. Some clones in this sample may be carry-over from other donors' samples. The CDR3 DNA reads TGTGCCAGCAGTGATAGGACAGATTCCTCTGGAAACACCATATATTTT. Protein: CASSDRTDSSGNTIYF.